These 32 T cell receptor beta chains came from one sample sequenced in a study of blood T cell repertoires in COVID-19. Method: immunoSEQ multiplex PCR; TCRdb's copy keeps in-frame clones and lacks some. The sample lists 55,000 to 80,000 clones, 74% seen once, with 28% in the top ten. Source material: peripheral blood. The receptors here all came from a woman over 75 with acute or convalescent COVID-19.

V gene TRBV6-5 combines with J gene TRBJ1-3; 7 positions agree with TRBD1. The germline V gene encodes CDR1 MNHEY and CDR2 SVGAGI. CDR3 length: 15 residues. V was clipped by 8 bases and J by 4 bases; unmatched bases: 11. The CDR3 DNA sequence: TGTGCCAGCCGGAAAAAGGGGGCGCTGGGAAACACCATATATTTT. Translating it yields CASRKKGALGNTIYF.

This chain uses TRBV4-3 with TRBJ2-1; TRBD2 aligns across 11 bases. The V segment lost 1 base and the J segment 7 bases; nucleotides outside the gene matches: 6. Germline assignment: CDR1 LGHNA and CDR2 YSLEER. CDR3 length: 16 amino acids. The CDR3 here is CASSQGLAGGQNEQFF. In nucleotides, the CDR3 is TGCGCCAGCAGCCAAGGGCTAGCGGGAGGTCAGAATGAGCAGTTCTTC.

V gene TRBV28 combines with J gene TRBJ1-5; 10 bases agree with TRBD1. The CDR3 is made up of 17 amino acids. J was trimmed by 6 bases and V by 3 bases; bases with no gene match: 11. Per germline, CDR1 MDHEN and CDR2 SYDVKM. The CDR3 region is CASSFGIGTGVGQPQHF. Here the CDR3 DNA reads TGTGCCAGCAGTTTCGGTATTGGGACAGGGGTCGGTCAGCCCCAGCATTTT.

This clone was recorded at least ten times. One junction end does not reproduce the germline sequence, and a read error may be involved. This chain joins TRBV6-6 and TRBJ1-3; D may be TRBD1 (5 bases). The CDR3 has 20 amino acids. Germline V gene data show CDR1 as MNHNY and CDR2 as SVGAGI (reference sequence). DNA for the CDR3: TGTGCCAGCAGCTACTTGCAGGGACTTCTTCTTTACCTCTCTGGAAACACCATATATTTT. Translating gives CASSYLQGLLLYLSGNTIYF.

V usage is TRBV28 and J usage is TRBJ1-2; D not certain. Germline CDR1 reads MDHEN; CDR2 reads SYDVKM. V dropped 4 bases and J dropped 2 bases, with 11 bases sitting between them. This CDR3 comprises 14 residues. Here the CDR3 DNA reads TGTGCCAGCAGTTCACGGGGTATAAACTATGGCTACACCTTC. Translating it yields CASSSRGINYGYTF.

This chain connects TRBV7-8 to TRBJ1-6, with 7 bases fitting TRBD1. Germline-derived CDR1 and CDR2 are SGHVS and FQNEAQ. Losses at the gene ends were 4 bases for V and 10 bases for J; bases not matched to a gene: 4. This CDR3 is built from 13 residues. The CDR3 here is CASSYRQGSPLHF. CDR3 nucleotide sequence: TGTGCCAGCAGCTACCGACAGGGCTCACCCCTCCACTTT.

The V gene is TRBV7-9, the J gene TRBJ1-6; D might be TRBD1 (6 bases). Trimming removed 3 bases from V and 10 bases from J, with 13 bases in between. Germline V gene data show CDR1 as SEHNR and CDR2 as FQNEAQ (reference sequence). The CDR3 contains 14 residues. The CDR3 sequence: CASSLGALGSPLHF. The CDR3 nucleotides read TGTGCCAGCAGCTTGGGGGCTTTGGGGTCACCCCTCCACTTT.

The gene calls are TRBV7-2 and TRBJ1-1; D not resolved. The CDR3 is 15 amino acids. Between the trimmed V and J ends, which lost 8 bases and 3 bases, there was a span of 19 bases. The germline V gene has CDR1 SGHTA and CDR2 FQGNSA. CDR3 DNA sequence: TGTGCCAGCCTTGAGAGGGCTTCAAGGGACACTGAAGCTTTCTTT. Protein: CASLERASRDTEAFF.

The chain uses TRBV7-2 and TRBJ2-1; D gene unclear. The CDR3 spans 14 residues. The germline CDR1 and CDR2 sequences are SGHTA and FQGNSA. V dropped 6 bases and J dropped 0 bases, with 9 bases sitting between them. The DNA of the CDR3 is TGTGCCAGCAGGACGGCTAGCTCCTACAATGAGCAGTTCTTC. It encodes CASRTASSYNEQFF.

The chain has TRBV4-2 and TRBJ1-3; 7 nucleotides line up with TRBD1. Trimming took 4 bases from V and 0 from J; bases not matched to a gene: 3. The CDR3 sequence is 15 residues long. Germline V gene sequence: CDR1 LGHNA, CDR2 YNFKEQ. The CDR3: CASSPGTASGNTIYF. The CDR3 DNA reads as TGTGCCAGCAGCCCAGGGACAGCCTCTGGAAACACCATATATTTT.

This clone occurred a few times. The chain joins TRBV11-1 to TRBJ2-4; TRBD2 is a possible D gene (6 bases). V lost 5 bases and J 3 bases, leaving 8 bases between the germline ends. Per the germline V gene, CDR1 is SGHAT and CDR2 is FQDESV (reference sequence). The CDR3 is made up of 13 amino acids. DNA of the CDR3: TGTGCCAGCAGCCTCGGGGGCAAAAACATTCAGTACTTC. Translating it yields CASSLGGKNIQYF.

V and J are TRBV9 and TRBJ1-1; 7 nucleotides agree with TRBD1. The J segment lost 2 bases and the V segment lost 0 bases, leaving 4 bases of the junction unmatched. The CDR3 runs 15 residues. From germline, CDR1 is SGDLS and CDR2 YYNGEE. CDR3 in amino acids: CASSVAQGGNTEAFF. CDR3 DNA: TGTGCCAGCAGCGTAGCTCAGGGGGGAAACACTGAAGCTTTCTTT.

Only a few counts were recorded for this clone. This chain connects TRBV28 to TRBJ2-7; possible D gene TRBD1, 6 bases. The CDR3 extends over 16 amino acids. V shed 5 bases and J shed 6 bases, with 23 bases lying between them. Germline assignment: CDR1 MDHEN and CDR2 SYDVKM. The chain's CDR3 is CASSGTGHLLTTEQYF. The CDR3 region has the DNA TGTGCCAGCAGTGGGACGGGACACCTCTTGACCACCGAGCAGTACTTC. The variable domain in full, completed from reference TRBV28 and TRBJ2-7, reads DVKVTQSSRYLVKRTGEKVFLECVQDMDHENMFWYRQDPGLGLRLIYFSYDVKMKEKGDIPEGYSVSREKKERFSLILESASTNQTSMYLCASSGTGHLLTTEQYFGPGTRLTVT.

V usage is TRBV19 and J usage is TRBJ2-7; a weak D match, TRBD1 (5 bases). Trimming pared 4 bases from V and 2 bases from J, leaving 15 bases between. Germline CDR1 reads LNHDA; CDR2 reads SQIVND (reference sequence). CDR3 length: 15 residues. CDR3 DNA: TGTGCCAGTAGTACGATACACGGACAAACCTACGAGCAGTACTTC. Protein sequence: CASSTIHGQTYEQYF.

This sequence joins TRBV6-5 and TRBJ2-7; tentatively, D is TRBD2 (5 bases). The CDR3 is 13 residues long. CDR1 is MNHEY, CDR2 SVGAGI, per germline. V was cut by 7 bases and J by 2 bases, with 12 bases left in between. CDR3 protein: CASNRGPAYEQYF. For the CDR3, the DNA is TGTGCCAGCAACCGAGGGCCTGCCTACGAGCAGTACTTC.

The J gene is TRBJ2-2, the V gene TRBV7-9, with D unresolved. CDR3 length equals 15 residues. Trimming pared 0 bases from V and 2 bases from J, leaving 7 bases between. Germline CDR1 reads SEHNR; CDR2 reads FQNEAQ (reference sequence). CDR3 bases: TGTGCCAGCAGCTTAGCCCAGACAAACACCGGGGAGCTGTTTTTT. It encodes CASSLAQTNTGELFF.

CDR3 sequence: CASSLVGIGSRYNEQFF. In DNA, the CDR3 is TGTGCCAGCAGCTTAGTGGGGATTGGGAGTCGGTACAATGAGCAGTTCTTC. The V call is TRBV7-2, the J call TRBJ2-1, with D perhaps matching TRBD2 (5 bases). CDR1 is SGHTA and CDR2 is FQGNSA in the germline V gene. The CDR3 covers 17 residues. V was clipped by 1 base and J by 4 bases, with 17 bases between them.

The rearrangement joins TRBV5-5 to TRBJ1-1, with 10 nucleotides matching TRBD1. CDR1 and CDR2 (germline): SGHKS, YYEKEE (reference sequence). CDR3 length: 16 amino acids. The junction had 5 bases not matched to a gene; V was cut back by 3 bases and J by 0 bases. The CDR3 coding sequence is TGTGCCAGCAGCTGGGGACAGGGGTTGATGAACACTGAAGCTTTCTTT. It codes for CASSWGQGLMNTEAFF. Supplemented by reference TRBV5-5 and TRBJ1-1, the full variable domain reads DAGVTQSPTHLIKTRGQQVTLRCSPISGHKSVSWYQQVLGQGPQFIFQYYEKEERGRGNFPDRFSARQFPNYSSELNVNALLLGDSALYLCASSWGQGLMNTEAFFGQGTRLTVV.

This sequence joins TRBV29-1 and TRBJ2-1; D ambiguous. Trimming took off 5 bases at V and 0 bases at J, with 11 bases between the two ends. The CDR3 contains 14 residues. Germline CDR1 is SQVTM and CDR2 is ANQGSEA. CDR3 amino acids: CSVSHWSSYNEQFF. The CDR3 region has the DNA TGCAGCGTTTCTCATTGGAGCTCCTACAATGAGCAGTTCTTC.

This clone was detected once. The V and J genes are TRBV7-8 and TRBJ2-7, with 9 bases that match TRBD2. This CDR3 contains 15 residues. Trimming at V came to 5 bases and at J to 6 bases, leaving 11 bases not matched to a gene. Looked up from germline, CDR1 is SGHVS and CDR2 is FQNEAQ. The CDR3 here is CASSQGRGLASEQYF. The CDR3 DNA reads TGTGCCAGCAGCCAGGGTCGGGGACTAGCTAGCGAGCAGTACTTC.

The CDR3 here is CASSPDGTGPRPQHF. The CDR3 DNA is TGTGCCAGCTCACCTGACGGGACAGGCCCTCGGCCCCAGCATTTT. This chain connects TRBV18 to TRBJ1-5; 8 positions agree with TRBD1. Germline V CDR1 and CDR2: KGHSH, LQKENI. There are 15 residues in the CDR3. V dropped 3 bases and J dropped 9; count of bases not matched to a gene: 10.

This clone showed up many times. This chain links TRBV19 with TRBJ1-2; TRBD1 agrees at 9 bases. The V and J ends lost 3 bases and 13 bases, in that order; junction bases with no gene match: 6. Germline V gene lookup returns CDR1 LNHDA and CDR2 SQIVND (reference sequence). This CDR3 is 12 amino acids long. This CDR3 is CASSMDRGGGTF. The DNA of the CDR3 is TGTGCCAGTAGTATGGACAGGGGAGGTGGCACCTTC.

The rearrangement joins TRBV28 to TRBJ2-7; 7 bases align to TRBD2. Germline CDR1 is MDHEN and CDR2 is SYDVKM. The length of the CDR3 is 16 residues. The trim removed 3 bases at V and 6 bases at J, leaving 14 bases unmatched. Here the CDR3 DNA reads TGTGCCAGCAGTTTGCCCCGGAGACTAGCCGAACCCGAGCAGTACTTC. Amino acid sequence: CASSLPRRLAEPEQYF.

In DNA form, the CDR3 reads TGTGCCAGCTCACCTGACCTGGGCACGCCTTCTGGAAACACCATATATTTT. Its translation is CASSPDLGTPSGNTIYF. The chain carries TRBV18 and TRBJ1-3; D is ambiguous. CDR3 length equals 17 residues. The V gene lost 3 bases and the J gene lost 1 base, with 16 bases spanning the gap. Germline CDR1 and CDR2: KGHSH and LQKENI. The full variable domain, in which reference TRBV18 and TRBJ1-3 provide the parts outside the CDR3, is NAGVMQNPRHLVRRRGQEARLRCSPMKGHSHVYWYRQLPEEGLKFMVYLQKENIIDESGMPKERFSAEFPKEGPSILRIQQVVRGDSAAYFCASSPDLGTPSGNTIYFGEGSWLTVV.

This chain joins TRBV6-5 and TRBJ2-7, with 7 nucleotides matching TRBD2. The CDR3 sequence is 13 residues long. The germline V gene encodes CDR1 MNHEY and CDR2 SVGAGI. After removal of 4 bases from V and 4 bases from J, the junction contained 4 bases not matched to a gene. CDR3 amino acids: CASSLGGRYEQYF. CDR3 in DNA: TGTGCCAGCAGTTTAGGCGGGAGATACGAGCAGTACTTC.

The CDR3 protein is CASTLGAGGTSYEQYF. The CDR3 DNA sequence: TGTGCCAGCACTCTGGGAGCGGGAGGCACTTCCTACGAGCAGTACTTC. The chain has TRBV28 and TRBJ2-7, with 9 bases lining up with TRBD2. CDR3 length equals 16 residues. Germline CDR1 is MDHEN and CDR2 is SYDVKM. Trimming took 7 bases from V and 1 from J; bases not matched to a gene: 11.

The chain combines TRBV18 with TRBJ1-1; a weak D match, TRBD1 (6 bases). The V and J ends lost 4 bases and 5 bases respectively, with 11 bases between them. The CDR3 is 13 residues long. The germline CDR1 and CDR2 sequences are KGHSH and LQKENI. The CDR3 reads CASSQTDRTEAFF. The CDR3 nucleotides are TGTGCCAGCTCACAAACTGACAGGACTGAAGCTTTCTTT.

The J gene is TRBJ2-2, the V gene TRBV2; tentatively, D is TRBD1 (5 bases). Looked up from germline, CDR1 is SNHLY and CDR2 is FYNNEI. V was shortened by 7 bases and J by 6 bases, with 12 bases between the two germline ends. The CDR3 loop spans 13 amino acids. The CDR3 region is CASMQGLAGELFF. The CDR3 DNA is TGTGCCAGCATGCAGGGTCTGGCCGGGGAGCTGTTTTTT. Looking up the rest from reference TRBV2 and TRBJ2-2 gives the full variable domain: EPEVTQTPSHQVTQMGQEVILRCVPISNHLYFYWYRQILGQKVEFLVSFYNNEISEKSEIFDDQFSVERPDGSNFTLKIRSTKLEDSAMYFCASMQGLAGELFFGEGSRLTVL.

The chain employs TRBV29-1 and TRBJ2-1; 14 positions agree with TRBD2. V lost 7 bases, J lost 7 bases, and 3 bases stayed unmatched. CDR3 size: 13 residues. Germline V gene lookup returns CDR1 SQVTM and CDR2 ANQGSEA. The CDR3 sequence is CSAGLAGGNEQFF. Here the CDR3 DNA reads TGCAGCGCCGGACTAGCGGGGGGTAATGAGCAGTTCTTC.

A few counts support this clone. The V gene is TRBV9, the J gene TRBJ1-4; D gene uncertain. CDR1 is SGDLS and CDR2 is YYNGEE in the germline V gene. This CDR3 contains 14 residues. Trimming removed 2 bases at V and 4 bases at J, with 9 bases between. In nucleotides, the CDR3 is TGTGCCAGCAGCGTTTTCCGGGATAATGAAAAACTGTTTTTT. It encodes CASSVFRDNEKLFF.

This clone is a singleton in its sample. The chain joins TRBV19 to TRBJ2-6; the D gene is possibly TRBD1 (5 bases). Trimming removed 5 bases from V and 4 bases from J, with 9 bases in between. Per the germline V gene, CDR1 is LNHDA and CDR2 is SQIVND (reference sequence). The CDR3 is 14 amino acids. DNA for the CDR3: TGTGCCAGTAGTCAAGGGGCCGGGGCCAACGTCCTGACTTTC. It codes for CASSQGAGANVLTF.

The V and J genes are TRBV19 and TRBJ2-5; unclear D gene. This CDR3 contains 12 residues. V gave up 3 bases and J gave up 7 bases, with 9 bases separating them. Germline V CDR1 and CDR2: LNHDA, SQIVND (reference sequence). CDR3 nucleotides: TGTGCCAGTAGTATGTCCCCCGGGACCCAGTACTTC. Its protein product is CASSMSPGTQYF.